This T cell receptor beta chain derives from a study of T cells in Graves' hyperthyroidism and ophthalmopathy (dated by TCRdb to about 2019). Context from the whole study: Peripheral blood was sampled at the time of initial diagnosis, prior to any treatment. The paper describes TCR Vbeta CDR3 sequencing of 140 or so peripheral blood samples, made up of roughly 45 ophthalmopathy patients, around 78 hyperthyroidism patients and roughly 17 progressor patients. Whether ophthalmopathy could be predicted prospectively was tested in an independent validation cohort made up of under 20 hyperthyroidism patients plus 17 patients who later progressed to ophthalmopathy. To identify TCR V-J signatures that set the groups apart, the researchers used a discovery cohort of about a hundred patients, made up of around 42 with Graves' ophthalmopathy and around 58 with stable Graves' hyperthyroidism. The study also compared thyroid tissue and blood T-cell repertoires from a handful of Graves' hyperthyroidism patients. Following sampling, methimazole starting at 30 mg daily was given to hyperthyroidism patients, and high-dose intravenous methylprednisolone was given to ophthalmopathy patients. For training and testing, the roughly 93 patients in the discovery cohort were randomly divided in a 7:3 ratio. Here is what the overall study found, with its caveats: Most expanded thyroid clonotypes (frequency above 0.001) were also detected in blood, suggesting blood repertoires may reflect thyroid immune responses. A 13 V-J signature model separated ophthalmopathy from stable hyperthyroidism, with around 88% sensitivity and 81.08% specificity in cross-validation and 80%/75% in testing. In validation, the model predicted progression to ophthalmopathy with roughly 66% sensitivity and roughly 75% specificity, a median of 6.5 months before onset. No statistical method was used to fix the sample size in advance, and group allocation was not hidden from the investigators.

The TCR beta CDR3 regions were amplified from the RNA transcripts. A first-round RT-PCR of the TCR CDR3 used the HTBI primer set with the Qiagen OneStep RT-PCR kit. Libraries were constructed in a second round of multiplex PCR, after which size selection and purification were performed. The libraries were sequenced on an Illumina HiSeq2000 using paired-end 100 bp reads. The source study handled its data this way. SOAPnuke was used to process the raw data, with reads discarded if the reads contained adapters or uncalled bases, had a mean Phred below 15, or lacked an exact constant-primer or identifier match. COPE v1.2.5 was used to merge the high-quality paired reads, and each unique nucleotide sequence was defined as a clonotype. MiTCR v1.1 was used to align the clonotypes against IMGT TRBV, TRBD and TRBJ reference segments. The analysis was restricted to V-J combinations with a frequency above 0.0001, which together covered 98% to 99.2% of the repertoires. The TCS score was defined as F50 (clonal expansion) divided by E x V (chaos), with BLOSUM62-based TCRdist calculated between CDR3 peptides within each V-J. Welch's t-statistics and random forest reduced roughly 540 V-J features to 13, which were used in a naive Bayes classifier (R e1071). TCRdb itself trimmed the public reads at Q25 with fastp, ran MiXCR and retained productive beta chains. Rows matching on CDR3 protein sequence are summarized as one entry with the most common DNA and genes. TCRdb's processing, not the authors' own work, is the source of the V and J calls. The sample includes roughly 150,000 distinct CDR3 sequences, with 9.4% observed a single time. The ten largest make up 22% of the sample.

In the case of this clonotype: Its antigen remains unidentified. No much larger clone exists at a distance of one base, and base qualities are not known.

Hyperthyroidism patients were newly diagnosed, had a disease duration of under 2 months, and were aged 18 to 65 years. Patients with uncontrolled infections, other autoimmune diseases, pregnancy or lactation were excluded. Diagnoses were established on the basis of clinical symptoms, serum thyroxine and TRAb, thyroid ultrasound, and orbital computed tomography. Blood from progressor patients was collected at the time of first diagnosis with hyperthyroidism, before any ophthalmopathy symptoms had appeared. PBMCs were isolated from 10 ml of fresh peripheral blood by Ficoll-Paque density gradient centrifugation. Progressor patients were initially diagnosed with Graves' hyperthyroidism and developed ophthalmopathy during follow-up. Total RNA was extracted using Trizol reagent, and RNA quality was assessed on an Agilent 2100 Bioanalyzer. This TCR derives from a woman aged 18-29 years with Graves' hyperthyroidism that later progressed to Graves' ophthalmopathy. The sequencing sample was made of blood.

The CDR3 reads as follows: CASSGLVGRGTDTQYF. DNA sequence: TGTGCCAGCAGTGGATTAGTCGGGAGGGGCACAGATACGCAGTATTTT. This sequence uses TRBV6-1 and TRBJ2-3; 8 nucleotides in the junction match TRBD2. Unmatched junction bases come to 7, with V trimmed by 4 bases and J by 1 base. Including the terminal cysteine and phenylalanine, the CDR3 comprises 16 residues. The retained sequence is limited to the CDR3, 48 bases, with the frame set at the first base. CDR1 and CDR2, looked up from the germline V gene, are MNHNS and SASEGT.